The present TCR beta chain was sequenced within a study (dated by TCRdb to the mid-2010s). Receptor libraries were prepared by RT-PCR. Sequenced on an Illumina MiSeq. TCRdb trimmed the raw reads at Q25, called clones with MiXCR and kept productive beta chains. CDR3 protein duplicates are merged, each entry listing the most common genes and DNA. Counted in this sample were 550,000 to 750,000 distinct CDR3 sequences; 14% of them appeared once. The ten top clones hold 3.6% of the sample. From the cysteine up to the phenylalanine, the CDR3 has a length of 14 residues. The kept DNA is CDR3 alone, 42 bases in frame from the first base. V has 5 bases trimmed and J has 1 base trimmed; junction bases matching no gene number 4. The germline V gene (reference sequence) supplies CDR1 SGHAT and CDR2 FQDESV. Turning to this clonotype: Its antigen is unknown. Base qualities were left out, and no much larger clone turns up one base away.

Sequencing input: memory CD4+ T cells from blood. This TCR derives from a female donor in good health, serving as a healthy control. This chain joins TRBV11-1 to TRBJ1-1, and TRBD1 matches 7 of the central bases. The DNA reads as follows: TGTGCCAGCAGCGACAGGACAGGGAACACTGAAGCTTTCTTT. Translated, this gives CASSDRTGNTEAFF.